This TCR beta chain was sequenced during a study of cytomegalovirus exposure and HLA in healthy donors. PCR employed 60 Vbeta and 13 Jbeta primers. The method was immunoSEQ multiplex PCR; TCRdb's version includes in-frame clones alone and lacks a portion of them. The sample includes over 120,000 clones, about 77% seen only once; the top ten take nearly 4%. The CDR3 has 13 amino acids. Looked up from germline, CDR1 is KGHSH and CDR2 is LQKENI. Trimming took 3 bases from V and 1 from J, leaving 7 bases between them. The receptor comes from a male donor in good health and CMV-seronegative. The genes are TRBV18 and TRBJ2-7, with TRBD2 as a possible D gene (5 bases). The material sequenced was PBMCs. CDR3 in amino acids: CASSPGVSYEQYF. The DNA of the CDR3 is TGTGCCAGCTCACCGGGAGTTTCCTACGAGCAGTACTTC. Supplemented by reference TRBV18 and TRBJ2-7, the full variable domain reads NAGVMQNPRHLVRRRGQEARLRCSPMKGHSHVYWYRQLPEEGLKFMVYLQKENIIDESGMPKERFSAEFPKEGPSILRIQQVVRGDSAAYFCASSPGVSYEQYFGPGTRLTVT.